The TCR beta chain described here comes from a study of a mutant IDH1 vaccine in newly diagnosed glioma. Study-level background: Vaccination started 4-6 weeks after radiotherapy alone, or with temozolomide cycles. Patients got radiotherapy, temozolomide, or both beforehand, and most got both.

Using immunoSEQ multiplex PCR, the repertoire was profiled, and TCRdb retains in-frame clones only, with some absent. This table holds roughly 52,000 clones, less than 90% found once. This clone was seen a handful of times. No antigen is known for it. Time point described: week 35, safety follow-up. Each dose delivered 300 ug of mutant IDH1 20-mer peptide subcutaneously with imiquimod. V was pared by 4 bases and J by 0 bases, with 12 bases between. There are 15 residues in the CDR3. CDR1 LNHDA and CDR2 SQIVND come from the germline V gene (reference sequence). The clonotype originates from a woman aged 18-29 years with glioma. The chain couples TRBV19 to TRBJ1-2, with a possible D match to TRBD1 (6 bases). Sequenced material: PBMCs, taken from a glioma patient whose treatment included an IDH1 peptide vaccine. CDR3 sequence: CASSNQGLANYGYTF. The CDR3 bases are TGTGCCAGTAGTAATCAGGGGCTGGCTAACTATGGCTACACCTTC.